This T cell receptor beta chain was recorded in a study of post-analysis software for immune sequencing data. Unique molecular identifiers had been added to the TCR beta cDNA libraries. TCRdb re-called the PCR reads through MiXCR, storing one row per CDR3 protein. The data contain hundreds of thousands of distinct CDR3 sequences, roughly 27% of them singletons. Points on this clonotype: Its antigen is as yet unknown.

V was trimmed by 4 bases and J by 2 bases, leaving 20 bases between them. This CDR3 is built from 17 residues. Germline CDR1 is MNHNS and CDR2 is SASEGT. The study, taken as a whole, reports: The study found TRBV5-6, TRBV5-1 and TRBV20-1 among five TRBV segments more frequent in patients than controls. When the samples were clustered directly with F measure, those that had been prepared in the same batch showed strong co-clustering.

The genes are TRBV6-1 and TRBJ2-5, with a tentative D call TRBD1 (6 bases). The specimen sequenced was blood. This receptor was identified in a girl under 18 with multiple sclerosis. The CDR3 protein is CASSVPPGQRLQETQYF. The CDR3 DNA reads TGTGCCAGCAGTGTCCCCCCCGGACAGAGACTACAAGAGACCCAGTACTTC.